This T cell receptor (beta chain) was sequenced in a study of cytomegalovirus exposure and HLA in healthy donors. Study-level information: Early released data comprised around 80 million unique TCRs from HLA-typed donors.

Both 60 Vbeta primers and 13 Jbeta primers went into the PCR. Repertoires were generated with immunoSEQ multiplex PCR, while TCRdb's copy carries only in-frame clones and drops some. The data hold a few hundred thousand clones, with 80% to 85% observed a single time. Trimming took 10 bases from V and 6 from J, leaving 16 bases between them. From germline, CDR1 is MGHDK and CDR2 SYGVNS. This CDR3 has 13 residues. Regarding the study as a whole: Presence/absence analysis assumed near-uniform sequencing depth across donors.

As concerns this clone: What it binds is unknown.

Though probably carrying unrecorded immune exposures, donors were nominally healthy at sampling. The genes are TRBV25-1 and TRBJ2-1; a weak D match, TRBD1 (6 bases). Sequenced sample: PBMCs. This TCR derives from a woman between 55 and 75 years old in good health and CMV-seropositive. CDR3 sequence: CATSWGLRNEQFF. DNA for the CDR3: TGTGCCACCTCCTGGGGGCTTCGCAATGAGCAGTTCTTC. The complete variable domain, with remaining parts taken from reference TRBV25-1 and TRBJ2-1, reads EADIYQTPRYLVIGTGKKITLECSQTMGHDKMYWYQQDPGMELHLIHYSYGVNSTEKGDLSSESTVSRIRTEHFPLTLESARPSHTSQYLCATSWGLRNEQFFGPGTRLTVL.